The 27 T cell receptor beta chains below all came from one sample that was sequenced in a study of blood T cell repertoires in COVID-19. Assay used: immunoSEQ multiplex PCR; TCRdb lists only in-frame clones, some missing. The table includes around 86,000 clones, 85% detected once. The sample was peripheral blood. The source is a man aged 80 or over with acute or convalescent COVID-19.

CDR3 amino acids: CASSLSRGNYGYTF. CDR3 nucleotides: TGTGCCAGCAGTTTATCGCGGGGGAACTATGGCTACACCTTC. The chain has TRBV27 and TRBJ1-2; D may be TRBD1 (5 bases). CDR1 and CDR2 (germline): MNHEY, SMNVEV (reference sequence). V lost 0 bases and J 2 bases, leaving 7 bases between the germline ends. The CDR3 covers 14 residues.

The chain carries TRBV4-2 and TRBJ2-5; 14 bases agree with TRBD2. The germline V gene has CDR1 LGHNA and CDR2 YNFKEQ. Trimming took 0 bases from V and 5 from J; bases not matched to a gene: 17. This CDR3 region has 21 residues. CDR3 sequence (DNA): TGTGCCAGCAGCCAAGAAACGCATGGGACTAGCGGGAGTAGGTGGTTCGAGACCCAGTACTTC. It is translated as CASSQETHGTSGSRWFETQYF.

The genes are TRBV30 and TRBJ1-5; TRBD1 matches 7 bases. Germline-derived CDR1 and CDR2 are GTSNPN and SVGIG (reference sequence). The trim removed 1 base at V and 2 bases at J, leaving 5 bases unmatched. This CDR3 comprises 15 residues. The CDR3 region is CAWSAGDSGNQPQHF. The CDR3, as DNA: TGTGCCTGGAGTGCGGGGGACAGCGGCAATCAGCCCCAGCATTTT.

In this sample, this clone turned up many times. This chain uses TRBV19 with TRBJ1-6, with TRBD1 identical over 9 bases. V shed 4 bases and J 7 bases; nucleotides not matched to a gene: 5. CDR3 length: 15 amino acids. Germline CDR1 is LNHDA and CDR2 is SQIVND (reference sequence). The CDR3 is CASSNPGTGNSPLHF. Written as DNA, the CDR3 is TGTGCCAGTAGTAACCCTGGGACAGGGAATTCACCCCTCCACTTT.

This CDR3 is CSASPGQISDTQYF. For the CDR3, the DNA is TGCAGTGCTAGTCCGGGACAGATATCAGATACGCAGTATTTT. The chain is built from TRBV20-1 and TRBJ2-3, with 7 bases matching TRBD1. Germline trimming cut 3 bases from V and 4 bases from J; bases unmatched to any gene: 7. The CDR3 has 14 amino acids. Per germline, CDR1 DFQATT and CDR2 SNEGSKA (reference sequence).

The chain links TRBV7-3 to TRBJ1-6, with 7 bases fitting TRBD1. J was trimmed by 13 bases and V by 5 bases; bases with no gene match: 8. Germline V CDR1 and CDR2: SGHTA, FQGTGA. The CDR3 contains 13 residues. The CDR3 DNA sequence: TGTGCCAGCAGCAATGACAGGGTTGTGCCCCTCCACTTT. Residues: CASSNDRVVPLHF.

The CDR3 nucleotides are TGCGCCAGCAGCCTCACAGGGGAGAACACTGAAGCTTTCTTT. It yields the protein CASSLTGENTEAFF. The chain recombines TRBV5-1 with TRBJ1-1; 7 nucleotides line up with TRBD1. Germline CDR1 and CDR2: SGHRS and YFSETQ. After removal of 4 bases from V and 1 base from J, the junction contained 4 bases not matched to a gene. This CDR3 comprises 14 residues. Full variable domain (missing parts from reference TRBV5-1 and TRBJ1-1): KAGVTQTPRYLIKTRGQQVTLSCSPISGHRSVSWYQQTPGQGLQFLFEYFSETQRNKGNFPGRFSGRQFSNSRSEMNVSTLELGDSALYLCASSLTGENTEAFFGQGTRLTVV.

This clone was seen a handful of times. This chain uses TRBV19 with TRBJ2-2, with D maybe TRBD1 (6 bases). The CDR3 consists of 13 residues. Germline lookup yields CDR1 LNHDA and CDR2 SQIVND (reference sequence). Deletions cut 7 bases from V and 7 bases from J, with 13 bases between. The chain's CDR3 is CASTDQGFGELFF. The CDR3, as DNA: TGTGCCAGTACCGATCAGGGGTTCGGGGAGCTGTTTTTT.

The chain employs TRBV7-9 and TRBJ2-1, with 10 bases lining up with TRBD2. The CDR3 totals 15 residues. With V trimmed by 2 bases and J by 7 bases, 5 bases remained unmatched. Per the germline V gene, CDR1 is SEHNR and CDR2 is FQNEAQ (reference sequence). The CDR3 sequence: CASSLLLAGWNEQFF. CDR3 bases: TGTGCCAGCAGCTTATTACTAGCGGGATGGAATGAGCAGTTCTTC. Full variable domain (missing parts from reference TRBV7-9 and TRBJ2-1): DTGVSQNPRHKITKRGQNVTFRCDPISEHNRLYWYRQTLGQGPEFLTYFQNEAQLEKSRLLSDRFSAERPKGSFSTLEIQRTEQGDSAMYLCASSLLLAGWNEQFFGPGTRLTVL.

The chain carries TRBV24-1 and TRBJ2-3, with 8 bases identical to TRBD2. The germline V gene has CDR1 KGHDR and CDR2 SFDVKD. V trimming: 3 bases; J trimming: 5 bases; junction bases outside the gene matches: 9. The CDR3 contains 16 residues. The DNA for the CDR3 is TGTGCCACCAGTGATCCGAGCGGGAGCCGGAAAGATACGCAGTATTTT. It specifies CATSDPSGSRKDTQYF.

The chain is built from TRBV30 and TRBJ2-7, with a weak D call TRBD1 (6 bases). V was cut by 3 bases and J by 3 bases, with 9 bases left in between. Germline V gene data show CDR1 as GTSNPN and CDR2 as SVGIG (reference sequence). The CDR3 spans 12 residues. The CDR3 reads CAWRGQHYEQYF. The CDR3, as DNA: TGTGCCTGGAGGGGACAACACTACGAGCAGTACTTC.

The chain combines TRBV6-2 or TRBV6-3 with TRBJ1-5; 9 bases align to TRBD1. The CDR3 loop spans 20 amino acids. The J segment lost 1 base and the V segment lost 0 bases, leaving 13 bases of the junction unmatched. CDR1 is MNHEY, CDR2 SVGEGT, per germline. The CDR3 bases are TGTGCCAGCAGTTACTCGCCTCGACAGGGGGGCGTTGGGAGCAATCAGCCCCAGCATTTT. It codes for CASSYSPRQGGVGSNQPQHF.

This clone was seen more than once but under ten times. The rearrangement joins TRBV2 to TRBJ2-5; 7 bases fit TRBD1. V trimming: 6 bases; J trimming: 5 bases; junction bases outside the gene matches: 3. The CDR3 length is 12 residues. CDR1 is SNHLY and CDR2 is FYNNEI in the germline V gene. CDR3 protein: CASRDRTETQYF. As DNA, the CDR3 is TGTGCCAGCAGGGACAGGACGGAGACCCAGTACTTC.

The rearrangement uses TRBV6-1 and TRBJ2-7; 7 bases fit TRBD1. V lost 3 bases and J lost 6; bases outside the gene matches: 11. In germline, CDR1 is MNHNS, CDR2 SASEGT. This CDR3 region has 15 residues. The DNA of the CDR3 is TGTGCCAGCAGTGATCAGCCCGGGACAGCCCGCGAGCAGTACTTC. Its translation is CASSDQPGTAREQYF.

CDR3 DNA: TGTGCCAGCAGCAACGGACACGGGGAGCTGTTTTTT. Translating gives CASSNGHGELFF. The V and J genes are TRBV6-5 and TRBJ2-2, with TRBD1 as a possible D gene (5 bases). V lost 6 bases to trimming and J lost 7 bases, with 9 bases between them. Germline CDR1 and CDR2: MNHEY and SVGAGI. The CDR3 is 12 residues long.

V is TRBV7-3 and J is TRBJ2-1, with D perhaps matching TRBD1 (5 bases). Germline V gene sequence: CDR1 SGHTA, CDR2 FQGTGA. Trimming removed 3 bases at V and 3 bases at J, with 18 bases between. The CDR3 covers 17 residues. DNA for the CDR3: TGTGCCAGCAGCTTCGGTGACACCAGGGCTCTCTACAATGAGCAGTTCTTC. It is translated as CASSFGDTRALYNEQFF.

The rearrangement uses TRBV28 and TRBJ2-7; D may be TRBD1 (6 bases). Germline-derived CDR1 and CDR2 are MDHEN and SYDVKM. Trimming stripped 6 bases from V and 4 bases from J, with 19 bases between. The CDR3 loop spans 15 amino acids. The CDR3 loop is CASSTQGLLTYEQYF. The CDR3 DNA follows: TGTGCCAGCAGCACGCAGGGGCTCCTGACTTACGAGCAGTACTTC. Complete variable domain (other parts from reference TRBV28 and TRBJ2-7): DVKVTQSSRYLVKRTGEKVFLECVQDMDHENMFWYRQDPGLGLRLIYFSYDVKMKEKGDIPEGYSVSREKKERFSLILESASTNQTSMYLCASSTQGLLTYEQYFGPGTRLTVT.

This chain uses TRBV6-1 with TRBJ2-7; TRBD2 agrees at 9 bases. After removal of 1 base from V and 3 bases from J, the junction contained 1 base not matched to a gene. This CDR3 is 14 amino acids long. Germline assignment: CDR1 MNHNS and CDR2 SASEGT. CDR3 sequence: CASSEGLAVYEQYF. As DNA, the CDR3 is TGTGCCAGCAGTGAAGGACTAGCGGTCTACGAGCAGTACTTC.

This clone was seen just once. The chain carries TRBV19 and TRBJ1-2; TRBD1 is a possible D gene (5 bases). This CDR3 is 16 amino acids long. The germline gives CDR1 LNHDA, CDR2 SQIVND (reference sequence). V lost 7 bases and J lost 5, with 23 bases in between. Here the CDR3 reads CASTQKSGTGAYGYTF. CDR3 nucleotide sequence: TGTGCCAGTACCCAAAAGAGCGGGACCGGGGCTTATGGCTACACCTTC.

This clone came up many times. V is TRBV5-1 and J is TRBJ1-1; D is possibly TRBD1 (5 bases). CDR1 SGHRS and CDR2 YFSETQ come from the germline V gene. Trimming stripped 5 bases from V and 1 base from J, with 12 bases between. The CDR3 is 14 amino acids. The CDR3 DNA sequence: TGCGCCAGCAGTTCGGGACTGGGGAACACTGAAGCTTTCTTT. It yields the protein CASSSGLGNTEAFF.

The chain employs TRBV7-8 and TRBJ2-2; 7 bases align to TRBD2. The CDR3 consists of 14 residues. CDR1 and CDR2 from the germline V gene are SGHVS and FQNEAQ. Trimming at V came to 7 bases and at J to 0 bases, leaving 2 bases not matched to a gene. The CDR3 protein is CASIRGANTGELFF. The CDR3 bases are TGTGCCAGCATTCGGGGGGCGAACACCGGGGAGCTGTTTTTT.

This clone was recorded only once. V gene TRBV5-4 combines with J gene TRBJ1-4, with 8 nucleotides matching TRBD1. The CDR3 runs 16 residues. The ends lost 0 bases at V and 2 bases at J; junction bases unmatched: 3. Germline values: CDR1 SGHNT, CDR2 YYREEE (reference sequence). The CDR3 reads CASSLGQGNTNEKLFF. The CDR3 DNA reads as TGTGCCAGCAGCTTGGGACAGGGGAATACTAATGAAAAACTGTTTTTT.

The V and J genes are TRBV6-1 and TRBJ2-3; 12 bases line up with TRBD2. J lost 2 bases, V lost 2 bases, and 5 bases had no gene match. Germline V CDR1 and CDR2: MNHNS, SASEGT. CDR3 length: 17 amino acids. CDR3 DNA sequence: TGTGCCAGCAGTGAAAGGGGGACTAGCGGGTACACAGATACGCAGTATTTT. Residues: CASSERGTSGYTDTQYF.

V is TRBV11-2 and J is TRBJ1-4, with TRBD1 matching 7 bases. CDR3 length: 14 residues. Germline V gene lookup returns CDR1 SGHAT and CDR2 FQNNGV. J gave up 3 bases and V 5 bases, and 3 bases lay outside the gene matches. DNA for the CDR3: TGTGCCAGCAGCCAGGGGGTGGCTAATGAAAAACTGTTTTTT. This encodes CASSQGVANEKLFF.

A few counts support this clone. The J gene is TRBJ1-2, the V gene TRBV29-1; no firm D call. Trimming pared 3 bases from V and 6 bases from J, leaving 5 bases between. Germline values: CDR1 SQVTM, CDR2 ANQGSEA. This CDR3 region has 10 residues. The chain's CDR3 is CSVDGDGYTF. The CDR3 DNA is TGCAGCGTTGACGGGGATGGCTACACCTTC.

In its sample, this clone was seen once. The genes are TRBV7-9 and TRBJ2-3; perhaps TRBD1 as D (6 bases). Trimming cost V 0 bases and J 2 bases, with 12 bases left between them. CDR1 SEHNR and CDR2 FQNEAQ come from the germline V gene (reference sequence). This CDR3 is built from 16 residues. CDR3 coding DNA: TGTGCCAGCAGCTTAGCTCTACAGGGAGCCACAGATACGCAGTATTTT. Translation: CASSLALQGATDTQYF.

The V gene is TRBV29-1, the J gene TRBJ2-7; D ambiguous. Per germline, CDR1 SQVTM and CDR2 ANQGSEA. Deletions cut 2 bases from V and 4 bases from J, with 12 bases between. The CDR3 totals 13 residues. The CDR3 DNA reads TGCAGCGTTGAACGCGGTTCGGGTTACGAGCAGTACTTC. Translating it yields CSVERGSGYEQYF.